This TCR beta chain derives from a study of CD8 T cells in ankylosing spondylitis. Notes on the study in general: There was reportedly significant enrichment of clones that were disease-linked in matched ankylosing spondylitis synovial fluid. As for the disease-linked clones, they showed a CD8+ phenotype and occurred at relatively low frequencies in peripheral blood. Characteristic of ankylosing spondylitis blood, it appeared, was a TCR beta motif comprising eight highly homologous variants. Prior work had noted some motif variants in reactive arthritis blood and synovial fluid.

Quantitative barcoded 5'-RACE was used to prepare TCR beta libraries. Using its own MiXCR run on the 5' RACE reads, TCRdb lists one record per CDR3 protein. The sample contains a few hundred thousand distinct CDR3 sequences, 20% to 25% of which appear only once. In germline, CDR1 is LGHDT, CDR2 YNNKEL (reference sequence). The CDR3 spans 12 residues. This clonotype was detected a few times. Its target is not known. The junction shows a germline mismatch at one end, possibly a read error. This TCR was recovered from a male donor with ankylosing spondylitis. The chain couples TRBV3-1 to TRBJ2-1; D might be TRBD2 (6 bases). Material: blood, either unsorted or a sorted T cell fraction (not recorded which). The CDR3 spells CATSRRAWEQFF. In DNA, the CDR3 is TGTGCCACCAGCCGGAGGGCCTGGGAGCAGTTCTTC.